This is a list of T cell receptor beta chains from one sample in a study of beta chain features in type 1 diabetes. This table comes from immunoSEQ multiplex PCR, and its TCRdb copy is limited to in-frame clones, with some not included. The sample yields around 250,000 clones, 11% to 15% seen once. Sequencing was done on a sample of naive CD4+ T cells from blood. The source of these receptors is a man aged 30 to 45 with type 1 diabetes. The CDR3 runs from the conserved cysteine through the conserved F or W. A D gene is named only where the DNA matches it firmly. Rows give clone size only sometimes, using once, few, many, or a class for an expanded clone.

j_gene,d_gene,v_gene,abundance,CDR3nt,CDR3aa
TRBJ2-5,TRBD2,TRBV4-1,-,TGCGCCAGCAGCCCCCGACTAGCGGGAGGAACTCAAGAGACCCAGTACTTC,CASSPRLAGGTQETQYF
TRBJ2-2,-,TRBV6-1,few,TGTGCCAGCAGAAGGGGCGACACCGGGGAGCTGTTTTTT,CASRRGDTGELFF
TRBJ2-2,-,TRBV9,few,TGTGCCAGCAGCGGGACATCCTACACCGGGGAGCTGTTTTTT,CASSGTSYTGELFF
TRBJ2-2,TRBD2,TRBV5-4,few,TGTGCCAGCAGCTTGGGACTAGCGGGGGCTAACACCGGGGAGCTGTTTTTT,CASSLGLAGANTGELFF
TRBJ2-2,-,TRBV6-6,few,TGTGCCAGCAGTTACGGTGGTAGCGGGGAGCTGTTTTTT,CASSYGGSGELFF
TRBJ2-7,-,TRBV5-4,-,TGTGCCAGCAGCCCACTTGGGCCGAGCTACGAGCAGTACTTC,CASSPLGPSYEQYF
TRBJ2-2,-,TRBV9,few,TGTGCCAGCAGCGTAACTTTGTCCGGGGAGCTGTTTTTT,CASSVTLSGELFF
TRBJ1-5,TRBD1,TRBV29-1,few,TGCAGCGCTCTGACAGGGCCGGGTCAGCCCCAGCATTTT,CSALTGPGQPQHF
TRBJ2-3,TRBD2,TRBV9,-,TGTGCCAGCAGCGGGGGGACTAGGGGAGCAGATACGCAGTATTTT,CASSGGTRGADTQYF
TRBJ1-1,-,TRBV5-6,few,TGTGCCAGCAGCTCCCCAGGAGGGAACACTGAAGCTTTCTTT,CASSSPGGNTEAFF
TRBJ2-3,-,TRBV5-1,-,TGCGCCAGCAGTCTCGAGGGCCGAGTCGCAGATACGCAGTATTTT,CASSLEGRVADTQYF
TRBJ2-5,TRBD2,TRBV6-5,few,TGTGCCAGCACCATACTAGCGGGAGGGCCGGAGACCCAGTACTTC,CASTILAGGPETQYF
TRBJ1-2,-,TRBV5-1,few,TGCGCCAGCAGCTTGGGTCCTGGGCTGCAGGGCTACACCTTC,CASSLGPGLQGYTF
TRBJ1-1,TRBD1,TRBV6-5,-,TGTGCCAGCAGTTCCTCCGGGACAGGGGGCACTGAAGCTTTCTTT,CASSSSGTGGTEAFF
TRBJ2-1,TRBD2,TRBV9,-,TGTGCCAGCAGCGTAGGAGGTAGCGGGGCGTACAATGAGCAGTTCTTC,CASSVGGSGAYNEQFF
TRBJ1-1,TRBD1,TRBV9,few,TGTGCCAGCAGCGTAGAGGTCGACAGGGTCGCTTTCTTT,CASSVEVDRVAFF
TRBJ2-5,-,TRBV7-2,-,TGTGCCAGCAGCATAGGACTACGTTTTTCCCAGTACTTC,CASSIGLRFSQYF
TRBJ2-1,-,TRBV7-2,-,TGTGCCAGCAGCTTAGGGCAGTACAATGAGCAGTTCTTC,CASSLGQYNEQFF
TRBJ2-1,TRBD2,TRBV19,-,TGTGCCAGTAGTAGACTAGCGGGAGAATACAATGAGCAGTTCTTC,CASSRLAGEYNEQFF
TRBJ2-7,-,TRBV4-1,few,TGCGCCAGCAGCAAACCGGGGCAGGGGAAACGCGAGCAGTACTTC,CASSKPGQGKREQYF
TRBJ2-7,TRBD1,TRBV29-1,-,TGCAGCGTTGAAGAGGGACAGGGCTACGAGCAGTACTTC,CSVEEGQGYEQYF
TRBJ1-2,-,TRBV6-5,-,TGTGCCAGCAGTTTCAGGGGTTTCGGCGGCTACACCTTC,CASSFRGFGGYTF
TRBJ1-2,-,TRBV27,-,TGTGCCAGCAGTTCGACAGGAGCAGCTAACTATGGCTACACCTTC,CASSSTGAANYGYTF
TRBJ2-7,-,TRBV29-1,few,TGCAGCGCCGAGGGTCTCCGGGACGAGCAGTACTTC,CSAEGLRDEQYF
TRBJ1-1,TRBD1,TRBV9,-,TGTGCCAGCAGCCTGACAGGGGAGTCAACTGAAGCTTTCTTT,CASSLTGESTEAFF
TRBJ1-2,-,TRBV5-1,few,TGCGCCAGCAGCTTGGAGAGGGCAGCTTCCTATGGCTACACCTTC,CASSLERAASYGYTF
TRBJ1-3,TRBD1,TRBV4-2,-,TGTGCCAGCAGCCAGAGGACAGGTAGATCTGGAAACACCATATATTTT,CASSQRTGRSGNTIYF
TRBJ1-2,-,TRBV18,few,TGTGCCAGCTCACCTCAGGACAGACCTAACTATGGCTACACCTTC,CASSPQDRPNYGYTF
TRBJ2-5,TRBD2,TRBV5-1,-,TGCGCCAGCTCATCTAGCGGGGGTTACGAGACCCAGTACTTC,CASSSSGGYETQYF
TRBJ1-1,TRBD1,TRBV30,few,TGTGCCTGGAGCCAACAGGGGTATAATGAAGCTTTCTTT,CAWSQQGYNEAFF
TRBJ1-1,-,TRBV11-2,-,TGTGCCAGCAGCTTAGGGGGAGGACTGGGAGCTTTCTTT,CASSLGGGLGAFF
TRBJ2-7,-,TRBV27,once,TGTGCCAGCGGGCGATTAGTGGGCTCCTACGAGCAGTACTTC,CASGRLVGSYEQYF
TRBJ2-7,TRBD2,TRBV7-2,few,TGTGCCAGCAGTTATACTAGCGGGAGGGCCTACGAGCAGTACTTC,CASSYTSGRAYEQYF
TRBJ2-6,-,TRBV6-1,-,TGTGCCAGCATCGTTTCTGGGGCCAACGTCCTGACTTTC,CASIVSGANVLTF
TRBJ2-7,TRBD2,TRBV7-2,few,TGTGCCAGCAGCTTAGTTGACCGGGAGGGTCTCGAGCAGTACTTC,CASSLVDREGLEQYF
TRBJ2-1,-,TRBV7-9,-,TGTGCCAGCAGCTTAAGCTCTAGCCGAGCAGCTGAGCAGTTCTTC,CASSLSSSRAAEQFF
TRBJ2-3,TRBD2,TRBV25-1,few,TGTGCCGCGGCGGGGGGCAGCACAGATACGCAGTATTTT,CAAAGGSTDTQYF
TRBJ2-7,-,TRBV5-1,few,TGCGCCAGCAGCTTGGAGGCGGGGCCCTCCTACGAGCAGTACTTC,CASSLEAGPSYEQYF
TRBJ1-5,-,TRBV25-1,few,TGTGCCAGCAGTGCATCTGGGCGCCAGGGTTCCTTGGGGCCCCAGCATTTT,CASSASGRQGSLGPQHF